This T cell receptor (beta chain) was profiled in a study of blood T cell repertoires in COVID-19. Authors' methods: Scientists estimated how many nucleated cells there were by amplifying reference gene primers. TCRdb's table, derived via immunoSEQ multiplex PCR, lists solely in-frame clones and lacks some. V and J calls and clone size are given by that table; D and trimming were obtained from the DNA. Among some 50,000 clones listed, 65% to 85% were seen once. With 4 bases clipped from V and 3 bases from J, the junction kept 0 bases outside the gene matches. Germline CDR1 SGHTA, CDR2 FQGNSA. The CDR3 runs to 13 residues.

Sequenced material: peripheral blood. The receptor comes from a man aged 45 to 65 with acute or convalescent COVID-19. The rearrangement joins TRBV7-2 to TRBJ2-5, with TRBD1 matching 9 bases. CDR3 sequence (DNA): TGTGCCAGCAGCTGGGACAGGGAAGAGACCCAGTACTTC. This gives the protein CASSWDREETQYF.